The 10 T cell receptor beta chains in this list originate from one sample, sequenced in a study of vaccination and CD4 T cells after COVID-19. Their cognate antigens are unknown. The study sequenced cultured CD4+ T cell DNA using the Oncomine TCR Beta short-read assay. One entry per CDR3 protein results from TCRdb running MiXCR on the PCR reads. The sample contains about 10,000 distinct CDR3 sequences, about 33% of which appear only once. The treatment was: roughly nine-day PBMC culture with coronavirus spike peptide pools or control peptides (ViraFEST assay). Collection of the unexposed donor's CD4+ T cells took place before the COVID-19 pandemic (2011-2018). Sequencing was done on a sample of CD4+ T cells from blood, cultured in vitro. The receptors come from a human donor in good health.

This clonotype was observed a handful of times. This chain links TRBV30 with TRBJ1-6; 9 bases are a match to TRBD1. Germline trimming cut 8 bases from V and 7 bases from J; bases unmatched to any gene: 6. The CDR3 runs to 13 residues. Germline lookup yields CDR1 GTSNPN and CDR2 SVGIG (reference sequence). DNA for the CDR3: TGTGCCGGAGGACAGGGGAGGAATTCACCCCTCCACTTT. Translation gives CAGGQGRNSPLHF.

V and J are TRBV5-1 and TRBJ1-1; D gene unclear. There are 13 residues in the CDR3. V was trimmed by 2 bases and J by 1 base, leaving 6 bases between them. Germline V gene lookup returns CDR1 SGHRS and CDR2 YFSETQ. This chain's CDR3 is CASSFGENTEAFF. CDR3 nucleotide sequence: TGCGCCAGCAGCTTTGGGGAGAACACTGAAGCTTTCTTT.

This chain connects TRBV5-4 to TRBJ1-5; D not certain. CDR3 size: 13 residues. CDR1 and CDR2 from the germline V gene are SGHNT and YYREEE (reference sequence). Trimming took 0 bases from V and 7 from J, leaving 8 bases between them. CDR3 sequence: CASSLEREQPQHF. CDR3 nucleotide sequence: TGTGCCAGCAGCTTGGAAAGGGAGCAGCCCCAGCATTTT.

This clonotype was observed a single time. A junction end diverges from the germline sequence, so it may reflect a read error. This chain joins TRBV5-1 and TRBJ1-1; 7 bases align to TRBD1. CDR3 length: 16 amino acids. Per germline, CDR1 SGHRS and CDR2 YFSETQ. In DNA form, the CDR3 reads TGCGCCAGCAGCTTGGCGGCAGGGGGGTGGAACACCGAAGCTTTCTTT. Its translation: CASSLAAGGWNTEAFF.

The rearrangement uses TRBV6-5 and TRBJ2-5; TRBD2 is a possible D gene (5 bases). This CDR3 spans 19 amino acids. The germline V gene encodes CDR1 MNHEY and CDR2 SVGAGI. Trimming removed 2 bases from V and 5 bases from J, with 27 bases in between. CDR3 sequence reads: CASSYRAGSAALMRETQYF. CDR3 nucleotide sequence: TGTGCCAGCAGTTACCGTGCCGGTTCAGCGGCCTTAATGAGGGAGACCCAGTACTTC.

This clonotype was seen more than once but under ten times. The J gene is TRBJ2-5, the V gene TRBV15, with a possible D match to TRBD2 (5 bases). Trimming took off 0 bases at V and 9 bases at J, with 11 bases between the two ends. Per the germline V gene, CDR1 is LNHNV and CDR2 is YYDKDF (reference sequence). The CDR3 spans 13 residues. CDR3 sequence: CATSRDGDQAQYF. DNA of the CDR3: TGTGCCACCAGCAGAGACGGGGATCAGGCCCAGTACTTC.

This clonotype was observed a few times. CDR3 coding DNA: TGCGCCAGCAGCCTGCGTGGCACAGATACGCAGTATTTT. Amino acids: CASSLRGTDTQYF. The chain combines TRBV5-1 with TRBJ2-3; D unresolved. The CDR3 consists of 13 residues. The V end lost 4 bases, the J end lost 1 base, and 7 bases lay between the germline ends. Germline V lookup: CDR1 SGHRS, CDR2 YFSETQ.

The chain links TRBV27 to TRBJ1-1; 10 bases are shared with TRBD1. CDR3 length: 15 amino acids. The germline V gene has CDR1 MNHEY and CDR2 SMNVEV (reference sequence). After removal of 9 bases from V and 0 bases from J, the junction contained 7 bases not matched to a gene. In DNA, the CDR3 is TGTGCCAGTACAAGGGACAGGGGTTTGAACACTGAAGCTTTCTTT. It specifies CASTRDRGLNTEAFF.

This clonotype came up a few times. The chain employs TRBV10-3 and TRBJ1-1; the D gene is possibly TRBD1 (6 bases). The CDR3 extends over 13 amino acids. Germline CDR1 is ENHRY and CDR2 is SYGVKD. V dropped 6 bases and J dropped 6 bases, with 14 bases sitting between them. The CDR3 region is CAISLGGGSEAFF. CDR3 nucleotide sequence: TGTGCCATCAGCCTTGGGGGGGGCTCTGAAGCTTTCTTT.

The chain combines TRBV4-2 with TRBJ1-2; the D is unclear. The germline V gene encodes CDR1 LGHNA and CDR2 YNFKEQ. V lost 5 bases and J 8 bases, leaving 12 bases between the germline ends. The CDR3 is made up of 12 amino acids. This CDR3 reads CASSSVARGYTF. In DNA, the CDR3 is TGTGCCAGCAGCTCGGTTGCTCGGGGCTACACCTTC.